This T cell receptor (beta chain) emerged from a study of cytomegalovirus exposure and HLA in healthy donors. The CDR3 totals 15 residues. Trimming stripped 2 bases from V and 0 bases from J, with 8 bases between. Germline-derived CDR1 and CDR2 are MNHNS and SASEGT. Method: immunoSEQ multiplex PCR; TCRdb's copy keeps in-frame clones and lacks some. The sample has approximately 99,000 clones, approximately 86% seen once; the top ten hold about 2.9%. This chain links TRBV6-1 with TRBJ1-5; weak D call: TRBD1 (5 bases). The source material was PBMCs. This TCR was sampled from a woman aged 18-29 years in good health and CMV-seronegative. DNA for the CDR3: TGTGCCAGCAGTGAATGGCAGGGTAGCAATCAGCCCCAGCATTTT. It encodes CASSEWQGSNQPQHF.